This T cell receptor beta chain came from a study of T cell responses to AZD1222 COVID-19 vaccine. To note about this clone: Its antigen is unknown.

Broader study findings: Spike-specific TCR breadth and depth were elevated following two AZD1222 doses.

Method: immunoSEQ multiplex PCR; TCRdb's copy keeps in-frame clones and lacks some. The data hold 100,000 to 150,000 clones, with approximately 90% observed a single time. Here the sequenced sample was peripheral blood, taken 28 days after the second AZD1222 dose. The receptor was isolated from an adult who received the AZD1222 COVID-19 vaccine.

The CDR3 reads CATSDFLGDRGSGYTF. The CDR3 bases are TGTGCCACCAGTGATTTTTTGGGGGACAGGGGTAGTGGCTACACCTTC. The chain has TRBV24-1 and TRBJ1-2, with 10 bases identical to TRBD1. The CDR3 sequence is 16 residues long. Germline V lookup: CDR1 KGHDR, CDR2 SFDVKD. Trimming at V came to 1 base and at J to 7 bases, leaving 8 bases not matched to a gene.